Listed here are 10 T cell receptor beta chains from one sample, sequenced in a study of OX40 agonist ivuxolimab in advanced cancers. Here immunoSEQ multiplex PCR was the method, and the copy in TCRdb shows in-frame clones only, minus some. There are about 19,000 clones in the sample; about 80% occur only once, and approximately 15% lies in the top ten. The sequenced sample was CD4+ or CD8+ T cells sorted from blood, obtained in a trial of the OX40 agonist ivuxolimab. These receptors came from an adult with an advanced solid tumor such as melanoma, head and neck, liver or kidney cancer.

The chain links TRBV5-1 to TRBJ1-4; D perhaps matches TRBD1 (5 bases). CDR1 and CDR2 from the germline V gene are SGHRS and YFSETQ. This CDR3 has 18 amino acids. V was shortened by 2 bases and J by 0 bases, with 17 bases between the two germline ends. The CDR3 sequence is CASSFGGTGAATNEKLFF. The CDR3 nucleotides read TGCGCCAGCAGCTTCGGGGGAACAGGAGCTGCAACTAATGAAAAACTGTTTTTT.

This CDR3 reads CASKDRGYEQYF. CDR3 nucleotide sequence: TGTGCCAGCAAGGACAGGGGCTACGAGCAGTACTTC. The J gene is TRBJ2-7, the V gene TRBV25-1; 9 bases are a match to TRBD1. The length of the CDR3 is 12 residues. In germline, CDR1 is MGHDK, CDR2 SYGVNS. Trimming took 7 bases from V and 3 from J; bases not matched to a gene: 1.

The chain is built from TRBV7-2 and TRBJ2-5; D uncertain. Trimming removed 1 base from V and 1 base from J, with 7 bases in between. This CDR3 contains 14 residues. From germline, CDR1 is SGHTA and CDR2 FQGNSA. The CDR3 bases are TGTGCCAGCAGCTTAGTGCAGACCCAAGAGACCCAGTACTTC. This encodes CASSLVQTQETQYF. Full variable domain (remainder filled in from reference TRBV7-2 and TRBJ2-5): GAGVSQSPSNKVTEKGKDVELRCDPISGHTALYWYRQSLGQGLEFLIYFQGNSAPDKSGLPSDRFSAERTGGSVSTLTIQRTQQEDSAVYLCASSLVQTQETQYFGPGTRLLVL.

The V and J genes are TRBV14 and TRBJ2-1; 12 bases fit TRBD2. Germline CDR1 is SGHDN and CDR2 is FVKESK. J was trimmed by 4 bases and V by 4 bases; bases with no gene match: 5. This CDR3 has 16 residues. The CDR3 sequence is CASSPLLAGGYNEQFF. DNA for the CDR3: TGTGCCAGCAGCCCCTTACTAGCGGGAGGTTACAATGAGCAGTTCTTC.

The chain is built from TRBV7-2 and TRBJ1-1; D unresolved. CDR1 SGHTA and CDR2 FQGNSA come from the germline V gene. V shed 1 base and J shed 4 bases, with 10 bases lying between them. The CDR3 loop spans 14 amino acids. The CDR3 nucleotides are TGTGCCAGCAGCTTAGACAAGGGCGGCACTGAAGCTTTCTTT. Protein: CASSLDKGGTEAFF.

DNA for the CDR3: TGTGCCAGCAGTGAAAAGAACACCGGGGAGCTGTTTTTT. Amino acid sequence: CASSEKNTGELFF. The rearrangement joins TRBV6-1 to TRBJ2-2; D is undetermined. V lost 2 bases and J 1 base, leaving 2 bases between the germline ends. Germline lookup yields CDR1 MNHNS and CDR2 SASEGT. The CDR3 runs to 13 residues.

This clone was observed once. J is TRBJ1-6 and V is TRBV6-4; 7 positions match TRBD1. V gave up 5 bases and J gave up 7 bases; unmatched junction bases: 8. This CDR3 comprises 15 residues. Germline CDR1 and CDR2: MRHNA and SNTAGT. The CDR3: CASSPGGGGNSPLHF. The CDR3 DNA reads TGTGCCAGCAGTCCAGGGGGAGGGGGGAATTCACCCCTCCACTTT.

Here the CDR3 reads CATSRDALQGAGGGYTF. The CDR3 nucleotides read TGTGCCACCAGCAGAGATGCCCTACAGGGGGCGGGAGGTGGCTACACCTTC. The chain has TRBV15 and TRBJ1-2; 9 bases are shared with TRBD1. The ends lost 0 bases at V and 7 bases at J; junction bases unmatched: 12. Looked up from germline, CDR1 is LNHNV and CDR2 is YYDKDF (reference sequence). CDR3 size: 17 residues.

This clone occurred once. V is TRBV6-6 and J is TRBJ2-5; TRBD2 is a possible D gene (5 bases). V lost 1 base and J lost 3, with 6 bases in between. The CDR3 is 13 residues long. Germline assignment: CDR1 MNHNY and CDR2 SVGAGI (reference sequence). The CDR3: CASSYYGEETQYF. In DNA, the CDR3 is TGTGCCAGCAGTTACTACGGGGAAGAGACCCAGTACTTC.

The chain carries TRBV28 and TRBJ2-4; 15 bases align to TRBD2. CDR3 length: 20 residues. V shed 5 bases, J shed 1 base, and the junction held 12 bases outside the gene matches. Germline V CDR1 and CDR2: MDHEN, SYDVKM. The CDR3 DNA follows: TGTGCCAGCAGTCAACCCTGGACTAGCGGGAGGGGAGTGGCCAAAAACATTCAGTACTTC. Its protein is CASSQPWTSGRGVAKNIQYF.